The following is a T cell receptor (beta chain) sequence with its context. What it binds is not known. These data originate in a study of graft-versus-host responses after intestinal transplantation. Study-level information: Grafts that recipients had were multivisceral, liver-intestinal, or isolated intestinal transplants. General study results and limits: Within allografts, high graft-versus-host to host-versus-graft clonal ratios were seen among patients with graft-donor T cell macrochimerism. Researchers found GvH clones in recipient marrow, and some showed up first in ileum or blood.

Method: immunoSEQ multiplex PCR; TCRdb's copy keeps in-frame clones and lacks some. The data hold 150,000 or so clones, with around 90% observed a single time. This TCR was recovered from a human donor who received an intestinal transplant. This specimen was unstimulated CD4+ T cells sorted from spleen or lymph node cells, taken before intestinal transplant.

The CDR3 loop is CASKEETRSYEQYF. The DNA of the CDR3 is TGCGCCAGCAAGGAAGAGACACGGTCCTACGAGCAGTACTTC. This chain links TRBV5-1 with TRBJ2-7; no definite D call. Deletions cut 6 bases from V and 1 base from J, with 14 bases between. The germline V gene has CDR1 SGHRS and CDR2 YFSETQ. This CDR3 has 14 residues.